Detailed here is one TCR beta chain. The table came from immunoSEQ multiplex PCR; TCRdb's copy has only in-frame clones and leaves some out. The data hold hundreds of thousands of clones, with about three quarters observed a single time. The entry originates in a study of cytotoxic CD8 clonotypes in ibrutinib-treated CLL. The source was PBMCs, collected after 24 months of ibrutinib treatment. This clonotype was obtained from a human donor with chronic lymphocytic leukemia.

This chain's CDR3 is CSVELDPTDTQYF. DNA for the CDR3: TGCAGCGTTGAACTGGACCCCACAGATACGCAGTATTTT. The chain links TRBV29-1 to TRBJ2-3; D not resolved. CDR1 and CDR2 from the germline V gene are SQVTM and ANQGSEA. This CDR3 comprises 13 residues. Trimming cost V 2 bases and J 2 bases, with 8 bases left between them.